This T cell receptor beta chain was captured by sequencing in a study of T cell repertoires in cytomegalovirus infection. Study-wide context: Indications came from public TCR beta signatures; they pointed to CMV infection and to a matching HLA type.

Findings and caveats of the study: HLA-C-restricted CMV clonotypes gave the most frequent clonotype in two of eight donors.

This clonotype was observed a few times. Its antigen is still unknown. MiXCR, applied by TCRdb to the reads, yields one record per CDR3 protein. In the table there are around 750,000 distinct CDR3 sequences, approximately 29% of which are singletons. The sequences come from cultured CD8+ T cells from PBMCs, collected from culture after CMV antigen stimulation. The source is a human donor in good health (CMV status not recorded). Some clones in this sample may be carry-over from other donors' samples.

For the CDR3, the DNA is TGTGCCAGCAGTCCGTCTAGCGGGGGGACCTACACCGGGGAGCTGTTTTTT. This sequence encodes CASSPSSGGTYTGELFF. The chain couples TRBV6-5 to TRBJ2-2; the match to TRBD2 covers 11 bases. The J segment lost 3 bases and the V segment lost 5 bases, leaving 8 bases of the junction unmatched. The V gene's germline CDR1 is MNHEY and CDR2 SVGAGI. The CDR3 consists of 17 residues.